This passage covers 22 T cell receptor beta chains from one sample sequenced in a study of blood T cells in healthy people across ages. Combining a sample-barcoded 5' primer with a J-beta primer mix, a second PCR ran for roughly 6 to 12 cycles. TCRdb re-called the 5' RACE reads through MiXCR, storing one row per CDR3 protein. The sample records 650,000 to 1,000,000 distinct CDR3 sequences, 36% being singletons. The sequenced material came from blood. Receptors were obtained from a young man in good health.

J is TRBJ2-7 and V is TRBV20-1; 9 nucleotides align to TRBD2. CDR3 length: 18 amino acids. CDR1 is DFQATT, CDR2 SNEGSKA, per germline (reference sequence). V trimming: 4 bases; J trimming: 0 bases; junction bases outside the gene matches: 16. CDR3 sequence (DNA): TGCAGTGCTACGCCCGGCGGGGGGGCCCTTGGTAGCTCCTACGAGCAGTACTTC. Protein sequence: CSATPGGGALGSSYEQYF.

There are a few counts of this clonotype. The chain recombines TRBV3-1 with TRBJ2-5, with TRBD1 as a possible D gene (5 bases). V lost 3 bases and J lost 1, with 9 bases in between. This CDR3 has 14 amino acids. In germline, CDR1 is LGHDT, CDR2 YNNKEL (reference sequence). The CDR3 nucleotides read TGTGCCAGCAGCCATGGACACTCCCAAGAGACCCAGTACTTC. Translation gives CASSHGHSQETQYF.

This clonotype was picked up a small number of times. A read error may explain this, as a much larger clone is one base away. The chain's CDR3 is CASSRGAVYLSNEKLFF. The CDR3 DNA is TGTGCCAGCAGTCGGGGGGCAGTCTATCTCTCAAATGAAAAACTGTTTTTT. The rearrangement joins TRBV27 to TRBJ1-4, with D tentatively TRBD1 (6 bases). The CDR3 runs 17 residues. Germline loops: CDR1 MNHEY, CDR2 SMNVEV (reference sequence). V lost 5 bases, J lost 5 bases, and 21 bases lay in between.

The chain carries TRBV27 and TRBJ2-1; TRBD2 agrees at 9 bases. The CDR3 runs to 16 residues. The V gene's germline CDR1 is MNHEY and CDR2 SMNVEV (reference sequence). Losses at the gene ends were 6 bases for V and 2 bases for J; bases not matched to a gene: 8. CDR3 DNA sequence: TGTGCCAGCAGCTCTAGCGGGGCAAGGCCCTACAATGAGCAGTTCTTC. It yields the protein CASSSSGARPYNEQFF.

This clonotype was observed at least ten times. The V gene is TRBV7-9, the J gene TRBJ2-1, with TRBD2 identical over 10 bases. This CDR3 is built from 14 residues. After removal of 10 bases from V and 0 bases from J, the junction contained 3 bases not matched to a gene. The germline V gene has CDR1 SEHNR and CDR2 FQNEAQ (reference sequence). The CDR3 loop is CATGLADSYNEQFF. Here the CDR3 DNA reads TGTGCCACTGGACTAGCGGACTCCTACAATGAGCAGTTCTTC.

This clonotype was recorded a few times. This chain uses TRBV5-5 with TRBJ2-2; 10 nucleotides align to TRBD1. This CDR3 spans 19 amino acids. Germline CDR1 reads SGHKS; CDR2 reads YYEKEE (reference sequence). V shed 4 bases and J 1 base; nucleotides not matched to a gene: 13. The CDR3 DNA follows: TGTGCCAGCAGCCCGGGCCACTTGGGGACAGGGGAGAACACCGGGGAGCTGTTTTTT. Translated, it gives CASSPGHLGTGENTGELFF.

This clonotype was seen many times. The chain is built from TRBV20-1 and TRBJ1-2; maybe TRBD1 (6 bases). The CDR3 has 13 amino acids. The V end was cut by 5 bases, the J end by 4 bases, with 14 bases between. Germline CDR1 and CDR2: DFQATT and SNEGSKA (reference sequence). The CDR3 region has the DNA TGCAGTGCTCCTGGGCAGGGGACCTATGGCTACACCTTC. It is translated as CSAPGQGTYGYTF.

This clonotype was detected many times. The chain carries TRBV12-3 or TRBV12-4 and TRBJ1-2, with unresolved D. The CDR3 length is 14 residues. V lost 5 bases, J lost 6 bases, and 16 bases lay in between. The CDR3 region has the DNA TGTGCCAGCAGTCGCGCGGGTCAGGCGGATGGCTACACCTTC. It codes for CASSRAGQADGYTF.

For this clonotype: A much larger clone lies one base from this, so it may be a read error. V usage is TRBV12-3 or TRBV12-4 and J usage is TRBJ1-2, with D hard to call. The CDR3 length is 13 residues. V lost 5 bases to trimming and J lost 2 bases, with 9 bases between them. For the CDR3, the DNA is TGTGCCAGCAGTGTAAGGCAGAACTATGGCTACACCTTC. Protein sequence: CASSVRQNYGYTF.

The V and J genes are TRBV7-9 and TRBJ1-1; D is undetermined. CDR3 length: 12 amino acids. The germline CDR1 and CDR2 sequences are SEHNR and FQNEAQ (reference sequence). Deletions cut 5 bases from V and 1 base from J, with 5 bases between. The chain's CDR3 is CASSPQNTEAFF. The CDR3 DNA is TGTGCCAGCAGCCCACAGAACACTGAAGCTTTCTTT.

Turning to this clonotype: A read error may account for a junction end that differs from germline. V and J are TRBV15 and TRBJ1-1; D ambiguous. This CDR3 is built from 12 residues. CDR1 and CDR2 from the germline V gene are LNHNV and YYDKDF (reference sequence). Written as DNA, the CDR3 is TGTGCCACCAGCCGCGAGAACGCTGAAGCTTTCTTT. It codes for CATSRENAEAFF.

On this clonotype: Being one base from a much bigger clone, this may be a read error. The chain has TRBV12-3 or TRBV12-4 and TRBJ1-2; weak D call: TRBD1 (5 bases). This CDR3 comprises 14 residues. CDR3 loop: CVSSSWGGNYGYTF. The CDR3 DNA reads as TGTGTCAGCAGTTCCTGGGGGGGAAACTATGGCTACACCTTC.

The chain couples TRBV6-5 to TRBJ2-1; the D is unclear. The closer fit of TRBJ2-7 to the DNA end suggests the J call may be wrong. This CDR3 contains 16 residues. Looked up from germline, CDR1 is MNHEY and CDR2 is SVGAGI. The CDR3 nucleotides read TGTGCCAGCAGTCCCCGCCCTTGGAGCTCCTACAATGAGCAGTACTTC. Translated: CASSPRPWSSYNEQYF.

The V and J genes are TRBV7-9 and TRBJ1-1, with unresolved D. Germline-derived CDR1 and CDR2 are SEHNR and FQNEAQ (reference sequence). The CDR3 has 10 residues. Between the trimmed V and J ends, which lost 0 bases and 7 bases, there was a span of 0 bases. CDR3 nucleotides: TGTGCCAGCAGCTTAGCTGAAGCTTTCTTT. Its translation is CASSLAEAFF.

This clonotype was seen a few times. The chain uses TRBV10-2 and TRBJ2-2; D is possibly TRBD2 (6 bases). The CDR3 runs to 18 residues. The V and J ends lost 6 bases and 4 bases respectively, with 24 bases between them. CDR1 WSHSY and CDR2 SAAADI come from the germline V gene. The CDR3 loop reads CASRSSAGTPSPTGELFF. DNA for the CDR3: TGCGCCAGCAGGTCATCCGCCGGGACTCCCAGCCCCACCGGGGAGCTGTTTTTT.

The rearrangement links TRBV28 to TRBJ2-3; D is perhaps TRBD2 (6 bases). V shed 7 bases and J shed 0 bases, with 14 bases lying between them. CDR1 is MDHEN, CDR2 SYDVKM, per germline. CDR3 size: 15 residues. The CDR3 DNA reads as TGTGCCAGCATTGCGGGGCAGACAAGCACAGATACGCAGTATTTT. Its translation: CASIAGQTSTDTQYF. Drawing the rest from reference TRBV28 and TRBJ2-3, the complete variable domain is DVKVTQSSRYLVKRTGEKVFLECVQDMDHENMFWYRQDPGLGLRLIYFSYDVKMKEKGDIPEGYSVSREKKERFSLILESASTNQTSMYLCASIAGQTSTDTQYFGPGTRLTVL.

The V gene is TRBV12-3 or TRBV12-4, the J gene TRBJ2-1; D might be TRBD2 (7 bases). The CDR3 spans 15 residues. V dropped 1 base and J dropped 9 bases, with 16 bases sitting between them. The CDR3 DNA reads TGTGCCAGCAGTTTAGTCCCCCAGGGAGGGGGTGAGCAGTTCTTC. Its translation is CASSLVPQGGGEQFF.

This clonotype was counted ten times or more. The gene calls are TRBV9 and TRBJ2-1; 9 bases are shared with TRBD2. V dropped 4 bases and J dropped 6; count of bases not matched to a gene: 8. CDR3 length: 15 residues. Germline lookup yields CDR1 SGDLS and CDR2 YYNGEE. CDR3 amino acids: CASSHSGTSSNEQFF. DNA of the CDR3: TGTGCCAGCAGCCATTCCGGGACTAGCAGCAATGAGCAGTTCTTC.

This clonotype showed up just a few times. CDR3 coding DNA: TGTGCCAGCAGCTTACGCCGGGAGGAAGCTTTCTTT. Translation: CASSLRREEAFF. This chain connects TRBV12-3 or TRBV12-4 to TRBJ1-1, with D uncertain. CDR3 length: 12 residues. Trimming took 6 bases from V and 8 from J, leaving 13 bases between them.

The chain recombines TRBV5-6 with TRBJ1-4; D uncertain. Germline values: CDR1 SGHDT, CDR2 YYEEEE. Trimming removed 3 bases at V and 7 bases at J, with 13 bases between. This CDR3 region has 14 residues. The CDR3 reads CASSSPRSLEKLFF. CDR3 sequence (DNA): TGTGCCAGCAGCTCCCCCCGGTCCCTTGAAAAACTGTTTTTT.

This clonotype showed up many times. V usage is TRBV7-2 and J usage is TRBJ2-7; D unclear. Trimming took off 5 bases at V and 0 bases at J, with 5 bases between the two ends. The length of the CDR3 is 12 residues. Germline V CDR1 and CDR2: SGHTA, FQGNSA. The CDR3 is CASSQNSYEQYF. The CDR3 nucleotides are TGTGCCAGCAGCCAAAACTCCTACGAGCAGTACTTC.

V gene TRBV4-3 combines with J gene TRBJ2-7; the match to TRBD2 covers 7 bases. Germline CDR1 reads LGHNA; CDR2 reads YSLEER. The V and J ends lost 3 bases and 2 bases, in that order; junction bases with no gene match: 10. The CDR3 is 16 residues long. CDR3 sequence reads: CASSQVGVAGAYEQYF. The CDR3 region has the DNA TGCGCCAGCAGCCAGGTGGGGGTAGCGGGTGCCTACGAGCAGTACTTC.